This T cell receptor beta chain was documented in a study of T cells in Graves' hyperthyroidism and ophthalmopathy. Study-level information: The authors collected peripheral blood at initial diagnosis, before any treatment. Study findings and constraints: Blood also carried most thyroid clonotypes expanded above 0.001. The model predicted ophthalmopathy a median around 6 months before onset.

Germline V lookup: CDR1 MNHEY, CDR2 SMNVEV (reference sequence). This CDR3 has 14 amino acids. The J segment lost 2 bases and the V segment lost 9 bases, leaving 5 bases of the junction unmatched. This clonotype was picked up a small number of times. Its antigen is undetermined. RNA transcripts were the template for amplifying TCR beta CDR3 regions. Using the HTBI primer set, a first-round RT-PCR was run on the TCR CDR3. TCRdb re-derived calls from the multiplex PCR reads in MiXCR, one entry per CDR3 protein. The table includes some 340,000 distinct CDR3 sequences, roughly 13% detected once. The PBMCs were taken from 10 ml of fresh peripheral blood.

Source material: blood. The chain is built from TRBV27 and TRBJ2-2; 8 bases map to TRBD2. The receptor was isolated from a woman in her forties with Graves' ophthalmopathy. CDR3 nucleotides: TGTGCCAGTAGAAGCGGGAGAAACACCGGGGAGCTGTTTTTT. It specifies CASRSGRNTGELFF.